What follows are 8 T cell receptor beta chains derived from one specimen sequenced in a study of T cell responses to AZD1222 COVID-19 vaccine. Clones were read by immunoSEQ multiplex PCR, and TCRdb kept only the in-frame ones, dropping some. The profile shows fewer than 110,000 clones, 87% of them singletons. The source was peripheral blood, collected on day 0 of AZD1222 vaccination. These receptors came from an adult in good health.

The chain joins TRBV30 to TRBJ2-2; no definite D call. This CDR3 is 12 amino acids long. Germline assignment: CDR1 GTSNPN and CDR2 SVGIG (reference sequence). V lost 2 bases and J lost 7, with 8 bases in between. The CDR3 is CAWSLSGGELFF. CDR3 nucleotide sequence: TGTGCCTGGAGTCTCAGTGGCGGGGAGCTGTTTTTT.

V is TRBV29-1 and J is TRBJ2-1, with D unresolved. The CDR3 is 13 amino acids. Germline V gives CDR1 SQVTM, CDR2 ANQGSEA. Deletions cut 2 bases from V and 7 bases from J, with 12 bases between. The CDR3 sequence: CSVERVAPNEQFF. The CDR3 region has the DNA TGCAGCGTTGAAAGAGTAGCCCCGAATGAGCAGTTCTTC.

This clone was counted only a few times. The V gene is TRBV19, the J gene TRBJ1-2, with 7 bases aligning to TRBD1. The CDR3 length is 14 residues. The V and J ends lost 3 bases and 6 bases, in that order; junction bases with no gene match: 7. The germline V gene has CDR1 LNHDA and CDR2 SQIVND (reference sequence). The CDR3 DNA reads as TGTGCCAGTAGTATGGAGGACAGGTTGGATGGCTACACCTTC. This codes for CASSMEDRLDGYTF.

This clone showed up just once. V and J are TRBV6-5 and TRBJ2-7, with 8 bases matching TRBD2. V dropped 0 bases and J dropped 2; count of bases not matched to a gene: 6. The CDR3 runs to 16 residues. Germline V gene sequence: CDR1 MNHEY, CDR2 SVGAGI. Here the CDR3 DNA reads TGTGCCAGCAGTTACTCGAGAGGGCGGGGGGCCTACGAGCAGTACTTC. Amino acid sequence: CASSYSRGRGAYEQYF.

V usage is TRBV25-1 and J usage is TRBJ2-7; D is uncertain. Germline-derived CDR1 and CDR2 are MGHDK and SYGVNS. This CDR3 spans 14 amino acids. The V end was cut by 2 bases, the J end by 2 bases, with 10 bases between. The CDR3 DNA is TGTGCCAGCAGTGAAATACAGTACCCCTACGAGCAGTACTTC. Its translation is CASSEIQYPYEQYF.

V usage is TRBV6-2 or TRBV6-3 and J usage is TRBJ2-7, with 7 bases lining up with TRBD2. Per germline, CDR1 MNHEY and CDR2 SVGEGT. V lost 5 bases, J lost 2 bases, and 9 bases stayed unmatched. There are 15 residues in the CDR3. This CDR3 is CASSTHSGATYEQYF. The CDR3 bases are TGTGCCAGCAGTACACACAGCGGGGCCACCTACGAGCAGTACTTC.

In its sample, this clone was seen once. The chain links TRBV28 to TRBJ2-5, with TRBD2 matching 10 bases. Trimming removed 4 bases from V and 5 bases from J; junction bases left unmatched: 10. Germline V gene sequence: CDR1 MDHEN, CDR2 SYDVKM. CDR3 length: 16 residues. CDR3: CASSSEREGLRETQYF. The CDR3 coding sequence is TGTGCCAGCAGTTCCGAGCGGGAGGGGTTGAGGGAGACCCAGTACTTC.

This chain links TRBV29-1 with TRBJ2-7; the D gene could be TRBD1 or TRBD2 (5 bases each). The CDR3 covers 13 residues. V shed 6 bases and J shed 3 bases, with 15 bases lying between them. CDR1 SQVTM and CDR2 ANQGSEA come from the germline V gene. In DNA form, the CDR3 reads TGCAGCGTGATAATCCGGGACGACTACGAGCAGTACTTC. It encodes CSVIIRDDYEQYF.